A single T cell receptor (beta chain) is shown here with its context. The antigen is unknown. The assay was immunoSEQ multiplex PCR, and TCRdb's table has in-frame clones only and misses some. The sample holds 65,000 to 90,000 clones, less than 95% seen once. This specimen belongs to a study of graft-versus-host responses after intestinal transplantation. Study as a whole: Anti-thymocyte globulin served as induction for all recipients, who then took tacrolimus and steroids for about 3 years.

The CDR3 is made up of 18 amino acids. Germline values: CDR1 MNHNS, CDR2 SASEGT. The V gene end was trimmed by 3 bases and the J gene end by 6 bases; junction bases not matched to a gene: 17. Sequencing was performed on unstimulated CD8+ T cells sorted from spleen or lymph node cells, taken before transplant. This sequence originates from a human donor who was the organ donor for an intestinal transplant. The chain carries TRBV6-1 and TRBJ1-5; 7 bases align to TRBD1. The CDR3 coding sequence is TGTGCCAGCAGTGACTTCTACCTTAACAGGGGAGAGGGTCAGCCCCAGCATTTT. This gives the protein CASSDFYLNRGEGQPQHF.